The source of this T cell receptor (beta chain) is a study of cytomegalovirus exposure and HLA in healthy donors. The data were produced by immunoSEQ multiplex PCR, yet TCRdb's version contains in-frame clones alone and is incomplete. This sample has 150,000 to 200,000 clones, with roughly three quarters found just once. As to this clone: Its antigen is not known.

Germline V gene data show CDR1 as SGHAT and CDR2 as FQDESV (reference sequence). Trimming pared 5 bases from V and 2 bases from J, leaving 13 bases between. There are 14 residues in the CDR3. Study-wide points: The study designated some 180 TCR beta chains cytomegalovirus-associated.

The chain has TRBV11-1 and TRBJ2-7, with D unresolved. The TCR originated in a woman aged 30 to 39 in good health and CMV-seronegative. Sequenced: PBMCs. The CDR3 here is CASSPPAVAYEQYF. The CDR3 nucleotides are TGTGCCAGCAGCCCCCCGGCGGTCGCCTACGAGCAGTACTTC. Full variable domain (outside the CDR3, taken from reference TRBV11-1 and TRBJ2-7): EAEVAQSPRYKITEKSQAVAFWCDPISGHATLYWYRQILGQGPELLVQFQDESVVDDSQLPKDRFSAERLKGVDSTLKIQPAELGDSAMYLCASSPPAVAYEQYFGPGTRLTVT.